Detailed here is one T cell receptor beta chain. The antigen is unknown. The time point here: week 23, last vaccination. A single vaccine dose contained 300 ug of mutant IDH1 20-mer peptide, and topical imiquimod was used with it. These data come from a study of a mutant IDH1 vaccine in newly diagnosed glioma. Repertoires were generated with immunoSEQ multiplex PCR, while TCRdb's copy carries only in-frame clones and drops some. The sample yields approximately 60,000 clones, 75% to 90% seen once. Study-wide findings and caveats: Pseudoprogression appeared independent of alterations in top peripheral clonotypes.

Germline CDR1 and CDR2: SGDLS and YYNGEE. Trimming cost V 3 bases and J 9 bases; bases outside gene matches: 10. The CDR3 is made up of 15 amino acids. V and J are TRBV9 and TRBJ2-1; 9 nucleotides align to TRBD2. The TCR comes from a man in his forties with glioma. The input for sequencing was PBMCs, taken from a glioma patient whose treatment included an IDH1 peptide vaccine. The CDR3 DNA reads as TGTGCCAGCAGCGCCCGGGTAGCGGGAGATATTGAGCAGTTCTTC. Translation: CASSARVAGDIEQFF.